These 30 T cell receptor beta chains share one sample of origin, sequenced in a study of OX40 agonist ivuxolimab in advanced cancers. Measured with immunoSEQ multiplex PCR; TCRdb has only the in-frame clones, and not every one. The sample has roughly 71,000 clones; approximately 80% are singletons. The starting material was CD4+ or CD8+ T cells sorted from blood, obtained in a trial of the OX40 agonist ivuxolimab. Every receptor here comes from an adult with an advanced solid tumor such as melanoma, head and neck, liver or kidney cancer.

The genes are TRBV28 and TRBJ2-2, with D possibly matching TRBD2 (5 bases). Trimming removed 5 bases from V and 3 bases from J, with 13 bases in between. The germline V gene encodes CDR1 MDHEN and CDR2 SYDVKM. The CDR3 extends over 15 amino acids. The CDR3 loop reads CASSLYGLDTGELFF. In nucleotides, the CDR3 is TGTGCCAGCAGTCTATACGGACTCGACACCGGGGAGCTGTTTTTT.

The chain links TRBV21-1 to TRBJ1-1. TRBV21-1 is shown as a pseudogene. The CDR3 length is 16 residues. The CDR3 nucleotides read TGTGCCAGCAGCGATGGGGGACGGGCAATGAACACTGAAGCTTTCTTT. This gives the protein CASSDGGRAMNTEAFF.

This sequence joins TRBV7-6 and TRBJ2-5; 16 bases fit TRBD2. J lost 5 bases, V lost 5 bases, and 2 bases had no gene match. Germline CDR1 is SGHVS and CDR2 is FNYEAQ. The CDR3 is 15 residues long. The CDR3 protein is CASSQGLAGGETQYF. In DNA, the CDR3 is TGTGCCAGCAGCCAGGGACTAGCGGGAGGGGAGACCCAGTACTTC.

The CDR3 spells CASSPGALEQFF. The CDR3 DNA sequence: TGTGCCAGCAGCCCAGGGGCCCTAGAGCAGTTCTTC. The chain has TRBV7-2 and TRBJ2-1; D might be TRBD1 (6 bases). Germline CDR1 is SGHTA and CDR2 is FQGNSA. V lost 5 bases to trimming and J lost 10 bases, with 12 bases between them. The CDR3 length is 12 residues. Combining the CDR3 with reference TRBV7-2 and TRBJ2-1 gives the whole variable domain GAGVSQSPSNKVTEKGKDVELRCDPISGHTALYWYRQSLGQGLEFLIYFQGNSAPDKSGLPSDRFSAERTGGSVSTLTIQRTQQEDSAVYLCASSPGALEQFFGPGTRLTVL.

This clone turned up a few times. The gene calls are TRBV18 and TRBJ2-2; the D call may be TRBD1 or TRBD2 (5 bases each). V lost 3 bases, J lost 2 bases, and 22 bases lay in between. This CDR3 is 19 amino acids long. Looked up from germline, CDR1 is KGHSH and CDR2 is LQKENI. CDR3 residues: CASSPRWSGDGYNTGELFF. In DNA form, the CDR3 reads TGTGCCAGCTCACCGCGTTGGTCTGGGGACGGGTACAACACCGGGGAGCTGTTTTTT. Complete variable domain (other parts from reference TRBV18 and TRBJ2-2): NAGVMQNPRHLVRRRGQEARLRCSPMKGHSHVYWYRQLPEEGLKFMVYLQKENIIDESGMPKERFSAEFPKEGPSILRIQQVVRGDSAAYFCASSPRWSGDGYNTGELFFGEGSRLTVL.

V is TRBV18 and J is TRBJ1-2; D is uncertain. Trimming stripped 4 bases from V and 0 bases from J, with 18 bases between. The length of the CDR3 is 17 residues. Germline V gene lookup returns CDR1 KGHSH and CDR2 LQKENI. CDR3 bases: TGTGCCAGCTCACTTCTGCCCCCTCGGACCGCTAACTATGGCTACACCTTC. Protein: CASSLLPPRTANYGYTF.

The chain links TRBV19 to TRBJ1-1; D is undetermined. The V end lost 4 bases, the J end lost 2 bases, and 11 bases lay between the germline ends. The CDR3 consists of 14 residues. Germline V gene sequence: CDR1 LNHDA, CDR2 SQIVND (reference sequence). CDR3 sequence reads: CASSTPVDNTEAFF. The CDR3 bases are TGTGCCAGTAGTACCCCGGTTGATAACACTGAAGCTTTCTTT.

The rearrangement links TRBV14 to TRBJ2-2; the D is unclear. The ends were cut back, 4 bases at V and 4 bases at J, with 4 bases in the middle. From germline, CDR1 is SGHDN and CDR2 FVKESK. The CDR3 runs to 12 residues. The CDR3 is CASSRRTGELFF. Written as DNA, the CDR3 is TGTGCCAGCAGCCGGCGCACCGGGGAGCTGTTTTTT.

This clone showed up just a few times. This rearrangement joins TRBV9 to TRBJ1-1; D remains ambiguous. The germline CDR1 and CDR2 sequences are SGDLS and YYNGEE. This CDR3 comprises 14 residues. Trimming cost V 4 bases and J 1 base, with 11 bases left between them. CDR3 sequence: CASSPTTQNTEAFF. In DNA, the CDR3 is TGTGCCAGCAGCCCAACGACACAGAACACTGAAGCTTTCTTT.

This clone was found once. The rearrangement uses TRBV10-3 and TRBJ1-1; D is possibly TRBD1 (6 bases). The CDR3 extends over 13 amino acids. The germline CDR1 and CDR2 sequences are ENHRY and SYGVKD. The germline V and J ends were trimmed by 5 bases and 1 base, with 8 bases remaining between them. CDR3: CAISRTANTEAFF. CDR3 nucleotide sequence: TGTGCCATCAGTCGGACAGCGAACACTGAAGCTTTCTTT.

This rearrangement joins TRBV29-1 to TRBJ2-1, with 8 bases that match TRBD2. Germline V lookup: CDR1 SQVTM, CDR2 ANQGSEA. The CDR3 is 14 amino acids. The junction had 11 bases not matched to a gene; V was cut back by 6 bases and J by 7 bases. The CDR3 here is CSVRVLAGLNEQFF. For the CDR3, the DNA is TGCAGCGTGAGGGTCCTAGCGGGTCTAAATGAGCAGTTCTTC.

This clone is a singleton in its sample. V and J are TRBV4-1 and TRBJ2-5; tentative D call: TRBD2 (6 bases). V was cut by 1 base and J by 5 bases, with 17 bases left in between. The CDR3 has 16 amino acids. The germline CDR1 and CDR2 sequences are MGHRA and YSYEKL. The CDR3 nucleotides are TGCGCCAGCAGCCAAGGGAGGGGAGAATCGTACGAGACCCAGTACTTC. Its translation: CASSQGRGESYETQYF.

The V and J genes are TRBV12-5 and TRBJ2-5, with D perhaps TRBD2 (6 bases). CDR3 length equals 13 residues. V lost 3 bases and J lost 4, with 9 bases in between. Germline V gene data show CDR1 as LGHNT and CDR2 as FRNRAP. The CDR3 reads CASGLGAGETQYF. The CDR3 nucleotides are TGTGCTAGTGGTTTAGGAGCGGGAGAGACCCAGTACTTC.

This CDR3 is CASSQDIGHTGANVLTF. CDR3 DNA sequence: TGCGCCAGCAGCCAAGATATTGGCCACACTGGGGCCAACGTCCTGACTTTC. The V and J genes are TRBV4-3 and TRBJ2-6; D unresolved. Germline V gives CDR1 LGHNA, CDR2 YSLEER. This CDR3 region has 17 residues. The V and J ends lost 0 bases and 2 bases respectively, with 11 bases between them.

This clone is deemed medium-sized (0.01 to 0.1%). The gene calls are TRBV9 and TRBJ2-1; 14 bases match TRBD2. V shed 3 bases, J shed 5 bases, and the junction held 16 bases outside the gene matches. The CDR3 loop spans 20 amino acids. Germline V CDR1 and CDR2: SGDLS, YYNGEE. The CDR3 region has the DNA TGTGCCAGCAGCGCGACCGGGACTAGCGGGAGTAGTGGAGCCCACAATGAGCAGTTCTTC. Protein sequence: CASSATGTSGSSGAHNEQFF.

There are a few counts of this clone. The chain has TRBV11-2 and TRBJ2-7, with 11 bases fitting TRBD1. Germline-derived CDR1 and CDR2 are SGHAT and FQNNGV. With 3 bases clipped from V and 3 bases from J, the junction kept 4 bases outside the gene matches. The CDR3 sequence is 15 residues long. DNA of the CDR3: TGTGCCAGCAGCTTGACCGGGACAGGGGGCTACGAGCAGTACTTC. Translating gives CASSLTGTGGYEQYF.

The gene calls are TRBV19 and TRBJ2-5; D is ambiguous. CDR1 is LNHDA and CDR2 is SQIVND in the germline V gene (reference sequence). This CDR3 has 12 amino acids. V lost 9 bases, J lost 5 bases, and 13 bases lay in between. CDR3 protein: CASRLSGETQYF. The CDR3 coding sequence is TGTGCCAGCCGCCTATCTGGGGAGACCCAGTACTTC.

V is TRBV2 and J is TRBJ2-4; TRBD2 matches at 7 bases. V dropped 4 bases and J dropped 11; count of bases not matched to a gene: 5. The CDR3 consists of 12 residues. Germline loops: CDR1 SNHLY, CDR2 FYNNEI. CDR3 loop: CASSGLADFQYF. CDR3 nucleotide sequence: TGTGCCAGCAGTGGGCTAGCGGATTTTCAGTACTTC.

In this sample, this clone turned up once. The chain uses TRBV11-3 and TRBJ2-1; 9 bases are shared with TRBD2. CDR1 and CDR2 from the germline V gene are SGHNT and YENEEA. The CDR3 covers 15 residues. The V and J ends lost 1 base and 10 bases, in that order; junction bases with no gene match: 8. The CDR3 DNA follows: TGTGCCAGCAGCTTAGGGGCGGGAGGGCCGAACGAGCAGTTCTTC. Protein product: CASSLGAGGPNEQFF. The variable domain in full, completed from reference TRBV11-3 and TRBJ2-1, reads EAGVVQSPRYKIIEKKQPVAFWCNPISGHNTLYWYLQNLGQGPELLIRYENEEAVDDSQLPKDRFSAERLKGVDSTLKIQPAELGDSAVYLCASSLGAGGPNEQFFGPGTRLTVL.

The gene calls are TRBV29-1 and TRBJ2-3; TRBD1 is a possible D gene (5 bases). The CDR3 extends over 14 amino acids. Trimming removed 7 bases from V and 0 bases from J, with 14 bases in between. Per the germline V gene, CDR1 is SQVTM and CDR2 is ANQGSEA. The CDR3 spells CSAHKGASTDTQYF. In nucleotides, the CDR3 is TGCAGCGCCCACAAAGGGGCAAGCACAGATACGCAGTATTTT.

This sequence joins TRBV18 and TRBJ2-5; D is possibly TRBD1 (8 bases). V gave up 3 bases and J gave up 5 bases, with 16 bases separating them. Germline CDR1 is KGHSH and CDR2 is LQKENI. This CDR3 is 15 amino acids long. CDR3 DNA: TGTGCCAGCTCACCCCTTACAGGGGGAGGGGAGACCCAGTACTTC. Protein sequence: CASSPLTGGGETQYF. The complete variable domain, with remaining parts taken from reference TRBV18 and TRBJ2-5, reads NAGVMQNPRHLVRRRGQEARLRCSPMKGHSHVYWYRQLPEEGLKFMVYLQKENIIDESGMPKERFSAEFPKEGPSILRIQQVVRGDSAAYFCASSPLTGGGETQYFGPGTRLLVL.

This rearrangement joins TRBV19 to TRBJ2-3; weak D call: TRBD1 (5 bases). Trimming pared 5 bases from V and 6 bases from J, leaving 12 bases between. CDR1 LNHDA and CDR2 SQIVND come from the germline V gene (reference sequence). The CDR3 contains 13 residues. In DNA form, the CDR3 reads TGTGCCAGTAGTGACCAGGGTTCGGATACGCAGTATTTT. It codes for CASSDQGSDTQYF.

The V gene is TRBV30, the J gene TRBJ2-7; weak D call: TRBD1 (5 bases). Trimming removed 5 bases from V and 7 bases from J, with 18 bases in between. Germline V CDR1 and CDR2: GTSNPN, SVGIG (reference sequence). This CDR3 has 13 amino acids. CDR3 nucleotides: TGTGCCTGGGCCGTCGCTGGGGCCTGGGAGCAGTACTTC. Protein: CAWAVAGAWEQYF.

The CDR3 nucleotides read TGTGCCAGCAGCTTAGGCCGGGCTGGAAACACCATATATTTT. Residues: CASSLGRAGNTIYF. The gene calls are TRBV11-3 and TRBJ1-3; D remains ambiguous. From germline, CDR1 is SGHNT and CDR2 YENEEA. The CDR3 is made up of 14 amino acids. Trimming took 1 base from V and 2 from J, leaving 6 bases between them.

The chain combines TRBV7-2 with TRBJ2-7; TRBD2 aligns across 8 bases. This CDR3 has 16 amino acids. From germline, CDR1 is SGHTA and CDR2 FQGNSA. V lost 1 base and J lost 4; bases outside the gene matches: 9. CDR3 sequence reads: CASSLGGAGGRYEQYF. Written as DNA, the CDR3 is TGTGCCAGCAGCTTAGGAGGGGCGGGAGGTCGATACGAGCAGTACTTC. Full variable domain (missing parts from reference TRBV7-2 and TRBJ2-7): GAGVSQSPSNKVTEKGKDVELRCDPISGHTALYWYRQSLGQGLEFLIYFQGNSAPDKSGLPSDRFSAERTGGSVSTLTIQRTQQEDSAVYLCASSLGGAGGRYEQYFGPGTRLTVT.

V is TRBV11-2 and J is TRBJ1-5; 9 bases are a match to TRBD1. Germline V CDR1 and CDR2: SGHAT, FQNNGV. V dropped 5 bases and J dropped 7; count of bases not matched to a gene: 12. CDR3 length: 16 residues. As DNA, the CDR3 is TGTGCCAGCAGCCTATCTGGGACAGGGACGTTGCAGCCCCAGCATTTT. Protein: CASSLSGTGTLQPQHF.

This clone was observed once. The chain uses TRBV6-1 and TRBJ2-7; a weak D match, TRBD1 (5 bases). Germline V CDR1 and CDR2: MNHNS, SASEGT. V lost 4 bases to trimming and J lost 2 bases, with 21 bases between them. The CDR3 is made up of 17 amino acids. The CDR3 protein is CASSVGHDRHLTYEQYF. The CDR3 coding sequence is TGTGCCAGCAGTGTGGGCCACGACAGACACCTTACCTACGAGCAGTACTTC.

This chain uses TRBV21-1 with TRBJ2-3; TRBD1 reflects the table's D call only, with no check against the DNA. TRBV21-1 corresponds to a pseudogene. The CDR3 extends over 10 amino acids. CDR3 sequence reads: CAEGVDTQYF. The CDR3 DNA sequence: TGTGCCGAGGGGGTGGATACGCAGTATTTT.

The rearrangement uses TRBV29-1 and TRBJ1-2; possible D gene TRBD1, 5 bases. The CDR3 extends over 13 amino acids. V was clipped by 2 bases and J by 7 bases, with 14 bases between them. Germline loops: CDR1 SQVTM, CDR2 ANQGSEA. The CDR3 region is CSVEFWGFAGYTF. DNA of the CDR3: TGCAGCGTTGAATTTTGGGGGTTTGCTGGCTACACCTTC.

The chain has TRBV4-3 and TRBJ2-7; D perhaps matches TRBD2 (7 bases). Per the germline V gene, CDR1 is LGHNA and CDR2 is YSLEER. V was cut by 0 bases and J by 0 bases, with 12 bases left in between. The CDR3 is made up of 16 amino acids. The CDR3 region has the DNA TGCGCCAGCAGCCAAGATGGGAGGGGGAGCTCCTACGAGCAGTACTTC. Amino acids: CASSQDGRGSSYEQYF.